What follows is one TCR beta chain and its context. Its matching antigen is unknown. This sample stems from a study of PD-1 blockade in classical Hodgkin lymphoma. Overall study: Nivolumab was administered to patients intravenously at 3 mg/kg every 2 weeks. Study-wide points: The causes of the repertoire differences, possibly disease activity or prior therapy, remain undefined. Healthy donors reportedly exceeded newly diagnosed patients in baseline TCR diversity.

Produced via immunoSEQ multiplex PCR; TCRdb's table is partial and in-frame only. The table lists about 94,000 clones, 89% of them singletons. Every patient had relapsed following autologous stem cell transplantation, and cohorts differed in brentuximab vedotin exposure. The receptor was derived from a human donor with classical Hodgkin lymphoma. The material was peripheral blood mononuclear cells (PBMCs), obtained before the second cycle of nivolumab.

CDR3 bases: TGTGCCAGTAGTACGGGACTAGCGGTTAACAATGAGCAGTTCTTC. This codes for CASSTGLAVNNEQFF. The chain couples TRBV19 to TRBJ2-1; 11 nucleotides match TRBD2. The CDR3 loop spans 15 amino acids. Germline V CDR1 and CDR2: LNHDA, SQIVND (reference sequence). Trimming took 4 bases from V and 5 from J; bases not matched to a gene: 4.